This entry lists 22 T cell receptor beta chains sequenced from one sample in a study of blood T cell repertoires in COVID-19. TCRdb's copy holds only in-frame clones and misses some; the assay was immunoSEQ multiplex PCR. There are about 210,000 clones in the sample; about 88% occur only once, and around 4.5% lies in the top ten. Sequenced sample: PBMCs or T cells enriched from blood (not recorded which). The receptors were gathered from a woman aged 25 to 45 who had been exposed to COVID-19.

The chain uses TRBV20-1 and TRBJ1-1; D is possibly TRBD1 (5 bases). Trimming cost V 0 bases and J 11 bases, with 10 bases left between them. This CDR3 comprises 11 residues. Germline-derived CDR1 and CDR2 are DFQATT and SNEGSKA (reference sequence). DNA of the CDR3: TGCAGTGCTAGAGATACAGGTCGGGCTTTCTTT. As protein: CSARDTGRAFF.

The chain employs TRBV6-6 and TRBJ1-2, with 8 bases fitting TRBD1. Germline V gene lookup returns CDR1 MNHNY and CDR2 SVGAGI (reference sequence). With V trimmed by 10 bases and J by 4 bases, 14 bases remained unmatched. The CDR3 sequence is 15 residues long. Here the CDR3 reads CATMDRAVFGYGYTF. CDR3 nucleotides: TGTGCCACCATGGACAGGGCCGTTTTCGGCTATGGCTACACCTTC.

The chain employs TRBV19 and TRBJ1-2; D perhaps matches TRBD1 (5 bases). Germline CDR1 reads LNHDA; CDR2 reads SQIVND (reference sequence). V lost 8 bases, J lost 2 bases, and 15 bases lay in between. This CDR3 is 14 amino acids long. The chain's CDR3 is CASSGGLANYGYTF. The CDR3 DNA is TGTGCCAGTTCCGGGGGTCTGGCGAACTATGGCTACACCTTC.

The CDR3 DNA reads TGTGCCAGCAGTTATAGGACAGGGGACATATATGGCTACACCTTC. It encodes CASSYRTGDIYGYTF. The chain recombines TRBV7-2 with TRBJ1-2, with 9 positions matching TRBD1. CDR3 length equals 15 residues. Trimming cost V 6 bases and J 5 bases; bases outside gene matches: 10. Germline CDR1 reads SGHTA; CDR2 reads FQGNSA.

This sequence joins TRBV11-3 and TRBJ1-6; D unresolved. This CDR3 has 13 amino acids. V lost 8 bases and J 0 bases, leaving 5 bases between the germline ends. From germline, CDR1 is SGHNT and CDR2 YENEEA. The CDR3 DNA reads as TGTGCCAGCCGGAGCTCCTATAATTCACCCCTCCACTTT. As protein: CASRSSYNSPLHF.

The V gene is TRBV5-1, the J gene TRBJ2-3; D unclear. V lost 2 bases to trimming and J lost 2 bases, with 9 bases between them. The CDR3 consists of 14 residues. Germline V gene sequence: CDR1 SGHRS, CDR2 YFSETQ. CDR3 region: CASSFSRPTDTQYF. DNA for the CDR3: TGCGCCAGCAGCTTCAGCAGGCCCACAGATACGCAGTATTTT.

The chain combines TRBV6-5 with TRBJ1-3; TRBD1 is a possible D gene (5 bases). The CDR3 has 14 residues. V lost 6 bases and J 4 bases, leaving 13 bases between the germline ends. Germline assignment: CDR1 MNHEY and CDR2 SVGAGI. The CDR3 loop is CASRIQGAGNTIYF. CDR3 in DNA: TGTGCCAGCAGGATCCAGGGTGCCGGAAACACCATATATTTT.

The chain is built from TRBV28 and TRBJ2-3; 15 positions agree with TRBD2. V trimming: 1 base; J trimming: 4 bases; junction bases outside the gene matches: 3. This CDR3 contains 17 residues. Germline CDR1 MDHEN, CDR2 SYDVKM. CDR3 nucleotides: TGTGCCAGCAGTTTATATTGGACTAGCGGGGGGGCAGATACGCAGTATTTT. Translating gives CASSLYWTSGGADTQYF.

The chain combines TRBV5-1 with TRBJ2-1; weak D call: TRBD2 (5 bases). Deletions cut 0 bases from V and 4 bases from J, with 11 bases between. This CDR3 spans 15 amino acids. Germline V gene data show CDR1 as SGHRS and CDR2 as YFSETQ. CDR3 coding DNA: TGCGCCAGCAGCTTGGTGTTTGGGGAGTACAATGAGCAGTTCTTC. It translates to CASSLVFGEYNEQFF.

This sequence joins TRBV9 and TRBJ2-7; D possibly corresponds to TRBD1 (7 bases). Per the germline V gene, CDR1 is SGDLS and CDR2 is YYNGEE. Trimming shortened V by 5 bases and J by 0 bases, and 15 bases separated the two germline ends. The CDR3 sequence is 15 residues long. DNA for the CDR3: TGTGCCAGCAGTCCCGGGCAGGGGGGCTCCTACGAGCAGTACTTC. Amino acid sequence: CASSPGQGGSYEQYF.

This chain links TRBV6-2 or TRBV6-3 with TRBJ2-3, with 8 positions matching TRBD1. Trimming cost V 3 bases and J 5 bases; bases outside gene matches: 7. The CDR3 length is 15 residues. CDR1 MNHEY and CDR2 SVGEGT come from the germline V gene. CDR3 DNA: TGTGCCAGCAGTTATTCAGGGGGCAGTGGAGATACGCAGTATTTT. Translated: CASSYSGGSGDTQYF.

V usage is TRBV7-6 and J usage is TRBJ1-6, with TRBD1 identical over 9 bases. V gave up 1 base and J gave up 11 bases; unmatched junction bases: 6. The germline CDR1 and CDR2 sequences are SGHVS and FNYEAQ. The CDR3 length is 15 residues. CDR3 loop: CASSLEGQGRAPLHF. Here the CDR3 DNA reads TGTGCCAGCAGCTTAGAGGGACAGGGACGGGCACCCCTCCACTTT.

This chain connects TRBV27 to TRBJ1-5, with no clear D. The CDR3 is 13 amino acids. Germline V gene data show CDR1 as MNHEY and CDR2 as SMNVEV (reference sequence). Trimming removed 3 bases at V and 0 bases at J, with 3 bases between. Here the CDR3 DNA reads TGTGCCAGCAGTTTTAGTAGCAATCAGCCCCAGCATTTT. This encodes CASSFSSNQPQHF.

The chain is built from TRBV15 and TRBJ1-1, with D possibly matching TRBD1 (5 bases). CDR1 is LNHNV, CDR2 YYDKDF, per germline (reference sequence). CDR3 length equals 14 residues. V was clipped by 7 bases and J by 1 base, with 13 bases between them. CDR3 nucleotides: TGTGCCACCAACCCCTCCCAGGGGAACACTGAAGCTTTCTTT. Protein product: CATNPSQGNTEAFF.

The gene calls are TRBV25-1 and TRBJ1-2; possible D gene TRBD1, 5 bases. Deletions cut 3 bases from V and 7 bases from J, with 15 bases between. CDR1 is MGHDK and CDR2 is SYGVNS in the germline V gene. This CDR3 has 14 amino acids. The CDR3 nucleotides are TGTGCCAGCAGTGAGTTCCGCGGGGCGGGTGGCTACACCTTC. Translating gives CASSEFRGAGGYTF.

This clone was observed once. The chain is built from TRBV5-1 and TRBJ2-3; 7 bases fit TRBD2. The CDR3 runs 15 residues. The V gene end was trimmed by 0 bases and the J gene end by 2 bases; junction bases not matched to a gene: 3. CDR1 and CDR2 from the germline V gene are SGHRS and YFSETQ. CDR3 protein: CASSLARGVTDTQYF. CDR3 DNA sequence: TGCGCCAGCAGCTTGGCACGGGGGGTCACAGATACGCAGTATTTT. Supplemented by reference TRBV5-1 and TRBJ2-3, the full variable domain reads KAGVTQTPRYLIKTRGQQVTLSCSPISGHRSVSWYQQTPGQGLQFLFEYFSETQRNKGNFPGRFSGRQFSNSRSEMNVSTLELGDSALYLCASSLARGVTDTQYFGPGTRLTVL.

The chain is built from TRBV3-1 (or the pseudogene TRBV3-2) and TRBJ1-5, with D uncertain. CDR1 LGHDT and CDR2 YNNKEL come from the germline V gene (reference sequence). The CDR3 is 15 amino acids. The ends were cut back, 1 base at V and 2 bases at J, with 9 bases in the middle. The CDR3 DNA reads as TGTGCCAGCAGCCAAGCTACGGGAGGCAATCAGCCCCAGCATTTT. Protein: CASSQATGGNQPQHF.

This clone was detected only a few times. This rearrangement joins TRBV12-5 to TRBJ2-2, with 8 bases fitting TRBD1. This CDR3 has 18 amino acids. J was trimmed by 2 bases and V by 6 bases; bases with no gene match: 14. Germline CDR1 and CDR2: LGHNT and FRNRAP. CDR3 sequence: CASGIWFSTGANTGELFF. CDR3 sequence (DNA): TGTGCTAGTGGCATTTGGTTTTCGACAGGGGCAAACACCGGGGAGCTGTTTTTT.

The chain links TRBV5-8 to TRBJ1-1; D is undetermined. CDR1 is SGHTS, CDR2 YDEGEE, per germline. Trimming shortened V by 0 bases and J by 10 bases, and 19 bases separated the two germline ends. The CDR3 is 15 amino acids. The CDR3, as DNA: TGTGCCAGCAGCTTGGGGCAGGCCATACGATTAGGAGCTTTCTTT. Translating gives CASSLGQAIRLGAFF.

The V gene is TRBV3-1 (or the pseudogene TRBV3-2), the J gene TRBJ2-7, with 8 nucleotides matching TRBD1. The germline CDR1 and CDR2 sequences are LGHDT and YNNKEL (reference sequence). After removal of 1 base from V and 4 bases from J, the junction contained 6 bases not matched to a gene. The CDR3 length is 15 residues. Here the CDR3 reads CASSQVGQGTYEQYF. As DNA, the CDR3 is TGTGCCAGCAGCCAAGTAGGACAGGGAACGTACGAGCAGTACTTC.

The CDR3 coding sequence is TGTGCCAGCAGCCTGGCGGGAGGGGGATACGAGCAGTACTTC. It is translated as CASSLAGGGYEQYF. V gene TRBV11-2 combines with J gene TRBJ2-7, with 9 bases aligning to TRBD2. CDR1 SGHAT and CDR2 FQNNGV come from the germline V gene. The CDR3 is made up of 14 amino acids. The trim removed 5 bases at V and 4 bases at J, leaving 6 bases unmatched.

The V call is TRBV30, the J call TRBJ2-7, with 9 bases that match TRBD1. CDR3 size: 15 residues. The germline gives CDR1 GTSNPN, CDR2 SVGIG (reference sequence). With 4 bases clipped from V and 0 bases from J, the junction kept 7 bases outside the gene matches. CDR3 in amino acids: CAWTPGQGLSYEQYF. The CDR3 DNA sequence: TGTGCCTGGACCCCGGGACAGGGCCTCTCCTACGAGCAGTACTTC.